This T cell receptor beta chain is from a study of radiotherapy plus CTLA-4 blockade in lung cancer. Study-wide background: Objective responses occurred in approximately 18% of patients; around 28% had disease control.

General study points: Peripheral blood showed expansion of tumor-derived TCR clones after radiotherapy and ipilimumab. According to reports, early shifts in blood T cell clones, alongside interferon-beta, forecast response most accurately.

The ends were cut back, 4 bases at V and 3 bases at J, with 8 bases in the middle. The CDR3 has 12 residues. Germline V gene data show CDR1 as SGHRS and CDR2 as YFSETQ. The table came from immunoSEQ multiplex PCR; TCRdb's copy has only in-frame clones and leaves some out. In the table there are about 76,000 clones, about 78% of which are singletons. The study treated chemo-refractory metastatic non-small-cell lung cancer patients with focal radiation plus ipilimumab CTLA-4 blockade. In regard to this clone: The antigen remains unidentified.

V is TRBV5-1 and J is TRBJ2-7; TRBD1 is a possible D gene (5 bases). The sample in question was peripheral blood, obtained from a patient treated with radiotherapy plus ipilimumab. The origin of this receptor is a human donor with non-small cell lung cancer whose response to radiotherapy plus ipilimumab could not be evaluated. Some clones in this sample may be carry-over from other donors' samples. The CDR3 DNA reads as TGCGCCAGCAGCATGACAGTCTACGAGCAGTACTTC. Protein sequence: CASSMTVYEQYF.